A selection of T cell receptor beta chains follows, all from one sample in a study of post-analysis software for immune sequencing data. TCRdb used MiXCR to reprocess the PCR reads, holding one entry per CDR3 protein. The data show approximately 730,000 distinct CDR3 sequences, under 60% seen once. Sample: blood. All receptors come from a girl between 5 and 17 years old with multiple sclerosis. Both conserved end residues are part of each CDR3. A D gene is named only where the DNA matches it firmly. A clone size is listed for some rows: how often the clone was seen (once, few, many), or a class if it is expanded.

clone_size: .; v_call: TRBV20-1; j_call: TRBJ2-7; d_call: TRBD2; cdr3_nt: TGCAGTGTACAAGGGACTAGCGGGATTACCTCCTACGAGCAGTACTTC; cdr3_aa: CSVQGTSGITSYEQYF
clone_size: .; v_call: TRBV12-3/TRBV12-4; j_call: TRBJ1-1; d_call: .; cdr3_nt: TGTGCCAGCAGTTTGGCGTCGGTTGGAGGGGAGGCTTTCTTT; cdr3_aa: CASSLASVGGEAFF
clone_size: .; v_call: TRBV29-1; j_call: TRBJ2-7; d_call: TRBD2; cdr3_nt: TGCAGCGTTGAAGATGGGGGGAGGGCGTACTTC; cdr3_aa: CSVEDGGRAYF
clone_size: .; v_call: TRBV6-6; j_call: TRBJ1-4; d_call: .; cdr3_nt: TGTGCCAGCAGGCGGACGGAGAGGAGAGAAAAACTGTTTTTT; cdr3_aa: CASRRTERREKLFF
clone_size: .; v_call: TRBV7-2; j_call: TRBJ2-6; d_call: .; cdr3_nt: TGTGCCAGCAGCCCCGGACCGACCGGGGCCAACGTCCTGACTTTC; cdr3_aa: CASSPGPTGANVLTF
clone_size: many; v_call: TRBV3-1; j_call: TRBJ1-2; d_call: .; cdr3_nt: TGTGCCAGCAGCCGCGACCACGGCCATGGCTACACCTTC; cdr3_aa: CASSRDHGHGYTF
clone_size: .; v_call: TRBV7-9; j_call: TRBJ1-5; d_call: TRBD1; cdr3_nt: TGTGCCAGCAGATATCGGACAGGGGGGTTCAATCAGCCCCAGCATTTT; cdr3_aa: CASRYRTGGFNQPQHF
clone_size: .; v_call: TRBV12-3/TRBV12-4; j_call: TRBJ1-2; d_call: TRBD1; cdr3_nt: TGTGCCAGCAGTTTGCGGGGAGGAGGGGGCCATGGCTACACCTTC; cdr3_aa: CASSLRGGGGHGYTF
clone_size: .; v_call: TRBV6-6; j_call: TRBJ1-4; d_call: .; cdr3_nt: TGTGCCAGCAGTAACGGGGCGACTAATGAAAAACTGTTTTTT; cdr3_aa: CASSNGATNEKLFF
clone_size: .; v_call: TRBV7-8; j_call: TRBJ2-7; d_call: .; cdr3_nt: TGTGCCAGCAGCTTAAGACAGGCCGGCGAGCAGTACTTC; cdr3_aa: CASSLRQAGEQYF
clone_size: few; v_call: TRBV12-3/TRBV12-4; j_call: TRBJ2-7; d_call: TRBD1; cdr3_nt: TGTGCCAGCAGTTTGGAGGACAGGGTCTACGAGCAGTACTTC; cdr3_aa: CASSLEDRVYEQYF
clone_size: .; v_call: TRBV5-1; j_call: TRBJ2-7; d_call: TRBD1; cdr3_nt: TGCGCCAGCAGCTTGGCAATACCGGGACAGACTCACTCCTACGAGCAGTACTTC; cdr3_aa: CASSLAIPGQTHSYEQYF
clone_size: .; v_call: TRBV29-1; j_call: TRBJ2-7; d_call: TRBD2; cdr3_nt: TGCAGCGTTGACCGCCTAGCGGGAGGAGGTGAGCAGTACTTC; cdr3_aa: CSVDRLAGGGEQYF
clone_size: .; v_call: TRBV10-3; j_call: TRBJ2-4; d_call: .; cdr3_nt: TGTGCCATCAGTGAGGGGGCAGAAAACATTCAGTACTTC; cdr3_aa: CAISEGAENIQYF
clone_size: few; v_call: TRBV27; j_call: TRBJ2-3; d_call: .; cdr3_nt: TGTGCCAGCAGTCACCCATCCGACGTTACAGATACGCAGTATTTT; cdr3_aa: CASSHPSDVTDTQYF
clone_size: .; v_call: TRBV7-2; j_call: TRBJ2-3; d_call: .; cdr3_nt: TGTGCCAGCAGCCCCGGGTCGAGGGCAGATACGCAGTATTTT; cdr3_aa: CASSPGSRADTQYF
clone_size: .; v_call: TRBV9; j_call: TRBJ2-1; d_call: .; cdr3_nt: TGTGCCAGCAGCCGGGACGAGGGTGAGCAGTTCTTC; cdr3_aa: CASSRDEGEQFF
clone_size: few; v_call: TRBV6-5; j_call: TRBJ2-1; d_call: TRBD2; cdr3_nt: TGTGCCAGCCTCTCACCGGGAGGGAGCTCCTACAATGAGCAGTTCTTC; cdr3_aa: CASLSPGGSSYNEQFF
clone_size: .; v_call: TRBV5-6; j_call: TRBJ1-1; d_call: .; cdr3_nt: TGTGCCAGCAGCTTGGGAGCAGGGCTTAGAGGTACTGAAGCTTTCTTT; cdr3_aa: CASSLGAGLRGTEAFF
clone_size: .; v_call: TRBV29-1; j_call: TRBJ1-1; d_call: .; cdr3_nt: TGCAGCGTTGACGGCCCAGTAGGGAACACTGAAGCTTTCTTT; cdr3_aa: CSVDGPVGNTEAFF
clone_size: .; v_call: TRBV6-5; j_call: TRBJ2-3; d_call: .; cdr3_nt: TGTGCCAGCAGAATTCGGGGGTCTAGCACAGATACGCAGTATTTT; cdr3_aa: CASRIRGSSTDTQYF
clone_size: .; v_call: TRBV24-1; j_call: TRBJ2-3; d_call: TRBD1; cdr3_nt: TGTGCCACCAGTGATGGGGGACAGGATGAAGATACGCAGTATTTT; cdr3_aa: CATSDGGQDEDTQYF
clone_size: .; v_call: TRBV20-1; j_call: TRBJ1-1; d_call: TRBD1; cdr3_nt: TGCAGTGCTAGAGATCAAAGGGGGCTAGGTGAAGCTTTCTTT; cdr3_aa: CSARDQRGLGEAFF
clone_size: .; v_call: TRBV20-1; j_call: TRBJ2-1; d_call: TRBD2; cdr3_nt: TGCAGTGCTTTGGGCGGGAGAAGGGATGAGCAGTTCTTC; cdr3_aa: CSALGGRRDEQFF
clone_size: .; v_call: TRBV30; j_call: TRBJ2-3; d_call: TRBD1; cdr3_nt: TGTGCCTGGCGCACAGGGGTTAGCACAGATACGCAGTATTTT; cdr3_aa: CAWRTGVSTDTQYF
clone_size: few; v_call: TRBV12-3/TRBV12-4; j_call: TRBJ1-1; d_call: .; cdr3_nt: TGTGCCAGCAGTGCAGCAGGAGGGAAGAAAACTGAAGCTTTCTTT; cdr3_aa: CASSAAGGKKTEAFF
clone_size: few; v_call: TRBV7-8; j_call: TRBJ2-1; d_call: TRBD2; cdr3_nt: TGTGCCAGCAGGGCTAGCGGGAGCTACAATGAGCAGTTCTTC; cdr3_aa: CASRASGSYNEQFF
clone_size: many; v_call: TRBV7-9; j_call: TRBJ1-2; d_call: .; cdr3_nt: TGTGCCAGCAGCTTGACAACCAACTATGGCTACACCTTC; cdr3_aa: CASSLTTNYGYTF
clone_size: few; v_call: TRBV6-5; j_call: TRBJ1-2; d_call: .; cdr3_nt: TGTGCCAGCAGTTACCTTGTTTCATCCGACTATGGCTACACCTTC; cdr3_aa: CASSYLVSSDYGYTF
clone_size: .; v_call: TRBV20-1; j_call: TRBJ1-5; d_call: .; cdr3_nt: TGCAGTGCTCAGGCCCCGGCGGGGCAGCCCCAGCATTTT; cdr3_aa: CSAQAPAGQPQHF
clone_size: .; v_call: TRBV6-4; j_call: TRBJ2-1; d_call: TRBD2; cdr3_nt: TGTGCCAGAGACGGACTAGCGGGGGCCTACAATGAGCAGTTCTTC; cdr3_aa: CARDGLAGAYNEQFF
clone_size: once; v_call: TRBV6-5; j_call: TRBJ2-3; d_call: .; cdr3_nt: TGTGCCAGCAGTTACTACTCCGCGGTGGGAGCGGGCCCCACAGATACGCAGTATTTT; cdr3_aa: CASSYYSAVGAGPTDTQYF